This passage covers 21 T cell receptor beta chains from one sample sequenced in a study of blood T cell repertoires in COVID-19. Profiled with immunoSEQ multiplex PCR; TCRdb holds only in-frame clones, not every one. The sample lists under 350,000 clones, roughly 88% occurring once. The sample was peripheral blood. The receptor source for this set is a woman in her 70s with acute or convalescent COVID-19.

The chain employs TRBV14 and TRBJ2-7; D remains ambiguous. This CDR3 spans 15 amino acids. From germline, CDR1 is SGHDN and CDR2 FVKESK. Trimming took off 4 bases at V and 5 bases at J, with 18 bases between the two ends. The CDR3 nucleotides read TGTGCCAGCAGCCTCGAACTAAGAACTCGGGACGAGCAGTACTTC. Amino acids: CASSLELRTRDEQYF.

The chain couples TRBV18 to TRBJ2-1; the D is unclear. V lost 3 bases and J 5 bases, leaving 8 bases between the germline ends. The CDR3 is 13 amino acids. CDR1 and CDR2 from the germline V gene are KGHSH and LQKENI. CDR3 in DNA: TGTGCCAGCTCACCTTCCCTCGACAATGAGCAGTTCTTC. Its protein product is CASSPSLDNEQFF.

The CDR3 reads CASSPLGQGGTETQYF. The DNA of the CDR3 is TGTGCCAGTAGTCCCTTAGGACAGGGCGGGACAGAGACCCAGTACTTC. This chain connects TRBV19 to TRBJ2-5; 8 bases are shared with TRBD1. CDR3 size: 16 residues. Germline loops: CDR1 LNHDA, CDR2 SQIVND (reference sequence). Trimming cost V 5 bases and J 4 bases; bases outside gene matches: 12.

V usage is TRBV6-2 or TRBV6-3 and J usage is TRBJ2-5, with TRBD2 as a possible D gene (7 bases). Germline values: CDR1 MNHEY, CDR2 SVGEGT. The CDR3 consists of 16 residues. V was pared by 2 bases and J by 5 bases, with 18 bases between. This chain's CDR3 is CASSYPARGGAETQYF. Here the CDR3 DNA reads TGTGCCAGCAGTTACCCTGCACGCGGGGGCGCGGAGACCCAGTACTTC.

CDR3 DNA: TGTGCCAGCAGCCCCGACAGGGGCTCTGGAAACACCATATATTTT. Protein product: CASSPDRGSGNTIYF. This chain joins TRBV7-9 and TRBJ1-3, with 8 bases identical to TRBD1. Unmatched junction bases numbered 3, after V lost 5 bases and J lost 0 bases. CDR1 is SEHNR and CDR2 is FQNEAQ in the germline V gene (reference sequence). This CDR3 region has 15 residues.

This chain connects TRBV2 to TRBJ1-6, with 7 bases lining up with TRBD1. V lost 7 bases to trimming and J lost 7 bases; unmatched junction nucleotides: 7. The V gene's germline CDR1 is SNHLY and CDR2 FYNNEI. The CDR3 runs to 14 residues. CDR3 in DNA: TGTGCCAGCACCTTTAGGGGGCTAAATTCACCCCTCCACTTT. Residues: CASTFRGLNSPLHF.

V gene TRBV29-1 combines with J gene TRBJ2-1; TRBD2 matches 11 bases. V lost 7 bases and J lost 9; bases outside the gene matches: 11. This CDR3 comprises 14 residues. Germline CDR1 is SQVTM and CDR2 is ANQGSEA. In DNA form, the CDR3 reads TGCAGCGGGATCTCTAGCGGGGGGTCTAGTGAGCAGTTCTTC. Amino acids: CSGISSGGSSEQFF.

V is TRBV9 and J is TRBJ1-1; D is undetermined. V gave up 3 bases and J gave up 3 bases, with 9 bases separating them. Looked up from germline, CDR1 is SGDLS and CDR2 is YYNGEE. The CDR3 length is 13 residues. CDR3 sequence (DNA): TGTGCCAGCAGCGGTCACTTAGACACTGAAGCTTTCTTT. Translating gives CASSGHLDTEAFF.

In its sample, this clone was seen once. This chain's CDR3 is CASRRRTDTQYF. DNA for the CDR3: TGTGCCAGCAGGCGGCGCACAGATACGCAGTATTTT. This rearrangement joins TRBV7-9 to TRBJ2-3; unclear D gene. Between the trimmed V and J ends, which lost 6 bases and 1 base, there was a span of 5 bases. This CDR3 is built from 12 residues. Germline V lookup: CDR1 SEHNR, CDR2 FQNEAQ (reference sequence).

V usage is TRBV2 and J usage is TRBJ1-4, with a possible D match to TRBD1 (6 bases). CDR1 and CDR2 from the germline V gene are SNHLY and FYNNEI. This CDR3 spans 14 amino acids. Trimming stripped 2 bases from V and 5 bases from J, with 9 bases between. The CDR3, as DNA: TGTGCCAGCAGTGAAAGGGGGATCAATGAAAAACTGTTTTTT. It yields the protein CASSERGINEKLFF.

This clone has just a few counts. The chain employs TRBV2 and TRBJ1-2; D gene ambiguous. This CDR3 is built from 13 residues. The germline V and J ends were trimmed by 8 bases and 0 bases, with 10 bases remaining between them. CDR1 is SNHLY and CDR2 is FYNNEI in the germline V gene. Here the CDR3 reads CASLEQTNYGYTF. CDR3 DNA sequence: TGTGCCAGCCTGGAACAGACTAACTATGGCTACACCTTC.

The chain joins TRBV2 to TRBJ2-6, with D maybe TRBD1 (6 bases). V lost 4 bases to trimming and J lost 0 bases, with 10 bases between them. CDR1 is SNHLY and CDR2 is FYNNEI in the germline V gene. The CDR3 consists of 16 residues. The CDR3 protein is CASSAGALSGANVLTF. The CDR3 DNA sequence: TGTGCCAGCAGTGCAGGGGCCCTCTCTGGGGCCAACGTCCTGACTTTC.

The CDR3 region has the DNA TGTGCCAGCAGCTCTGGGGGGTTAGAGACCCAGTACTTC. This gives the protein CASSSGGLETQYF. The chain has TRBV7-9 and TRBJ2-5, with D tentatively TRBD2 (6 bases). The CDR3 is 13 residues long. Germline-derived CDR1 and CDR2 are SEHNR and FQNEAQ (reference sequence). Trimming left V 4 bases short and J 4 bases short, with 10 bases between.

The rearrangement links TRBV4-1 to TRBJ1-4; 7 nucleotides line up with TRBD1. V was pared by 4 bases and J by 8 bases, with 13 bases of the junction left unmatched. The CDR3 totals 16 residues. CDR1 and CDR2 from the germline V gene are MGHRA and YSYEKL. CDR3 DNA: TGCGCCAGCAGCCTACACCTTGACAGGGAAAACGAAAAACTGTTTTTT. It is translated as CASSLHLDRENEKLFF.

The gene calls are TRBV11-2 and TRBJ2-3; 7 nucleotides line up with TRBD2. The CDR3 has 15 residues. Germline V gene data show CDR1 as SGHAT and CDR2 as FQNNGV. V lost 5 bases to trimming and J lost 1 base; unmatched junction nucleotides: 6. The CDR3 sequence is CASSKDRGGTDTQYF. DNA of the CDR3: TGTGCCAGCAGCAAAGACCGGGGGGGCACAGATACGCAGTATTTT.

This clone was detected only once. The chain links TRBV30 to TRBJ2-2; a weak D match, TRBD2 (5 bases). CDR1 is GTSNPN and CDR2 is SVGIG in the germline V gene (reference sequence). Trimming left V 3 bases short and J 4 bases short, with 9 bases between. The CDR3 spans 13 residues. DNA of the CDR3: TGTGCCTGGAGCGAGGGCCCCACCGGGGAGCTGTTTTTT. Protein: CAWSEGPTGELFF. Full variable domain (missing parts from reference TRBV30 and TRBJ2-2): SQTIHQWPATLVQPVGSPLSLECTVEGTSNPNLYWYRQAAGRGLQLLFYSVGIGQISSEVPQNLSASRPQDRQFILSSKKLLLSDSGFYLCAWSEGPTGELFFGEGSRLTVL.

V gene TRBV5-5 combines with J gene TRBJ1-5, with D tentatively TRBD1 (5 bases). The CDR3 loop spans 16 amino acids. V lost 1 base to trimming and J lost 4 bases, with 15 bases between them. Germline V lookup: CDR1 SGHKS, CDR2 YYEKEE (reference sequence). The CDR3 here is CASSLWQGLQNQPQHF. The CDR3 DNA reads as TGTGCCAGCAGCTTGTGGCAGGGACTCCAGAATCAGCCCCAGCATTTT. Together with reference TRBV5-5 and TRBJ1-5, the CDR3 gives the full variable domain: DAGVTQSPTHLIKTRGQQVTLRCSPISGHKSVSWYQQVLGQGPQFIFQYYEKEERGRGNFPDRFSARQFPNYSSELNVNALLLGDSALYLCASSLWQGLQNQPQHFGDGTRLSIL.

The J gene is TRBJ1-2, the V gene TRBV10-3; a weak D match, TRBD1 (5 bases). V was pared by 8 bases and J by 7 bases, with 11 bases between. Per germline, CDR1 ENHRY and CDR2 SYGVKD. There are 11 residues in the CDR3. The CDR3, as DNA: TGTGCCATCGGGGCTATGGCTGGCTACACCTTC. The encoded protein is CAIGAMAGYTF.

The rearrangement joins TRBV25-1 to TRBJ1-1; D remains unclear. Germline assignment: CDR1 MGHDK and CDR2 SYGVNS. The V gene lost 6 bases and the J gene lost 1 base, with 9 bases spanning the gap. CDR3 size: 13 residues. Written as DNA, the CDR3 is TGTGCCAGCAGATTTGCAGAGAACACTGAAGCTTTCTTT. Amino acid sequence: CASRFAENTEAFF.

About this clone itself: The sample has other DNA sequences that encode this CDR3 too. The rearrangement joins TRBV29-1 to TRBJ1-4, with D possibly being TRBD1 (6 bases). Trimming stripped 4 bases from V and 7 bases from J, with 10 bases between. Germline assignment: CDR1 SQVTM and CDR2 ANQGSEA. CDR3 size: 12 residues. Here the CDR3 DNA reads TGCAGCGTTGGCAGGGGTCGTGAAAAACTGTTTTTT. Translated: CSVGRGREKLFF. Complete variable domain (other parts from reference TRBV29-1 and TRBJ1-4): SAVISQKPSRDICQRGTSLTIQCQVDSQVTMMFWYRQQPGQSLTLIATANQGSEATYESGFVIDKFPISRPNLTFSTLTVSNMSPEDSSIYLCSVGRGREKLFFGSGTQLSVL.

This clone appeared once. The rearrangement uses TRBV10-2 and TRBJ1-3, with 8 bases fitting TRBD1. The J segment lost 8 bases and the V segment lost 6 bases, leaving 15 bases of the junction unmatched. The CDR3 covers 16 residues. In germline, CDR1 is WSHSY, CDR2 SAAADI. The CDR3 reads CASSQTRGLLSDTIYF. The DNA of the CDR3 is TGCGCCAGCAGCCAAACCAGGGGGCTCCTGTCAGACACCATATATTTT.